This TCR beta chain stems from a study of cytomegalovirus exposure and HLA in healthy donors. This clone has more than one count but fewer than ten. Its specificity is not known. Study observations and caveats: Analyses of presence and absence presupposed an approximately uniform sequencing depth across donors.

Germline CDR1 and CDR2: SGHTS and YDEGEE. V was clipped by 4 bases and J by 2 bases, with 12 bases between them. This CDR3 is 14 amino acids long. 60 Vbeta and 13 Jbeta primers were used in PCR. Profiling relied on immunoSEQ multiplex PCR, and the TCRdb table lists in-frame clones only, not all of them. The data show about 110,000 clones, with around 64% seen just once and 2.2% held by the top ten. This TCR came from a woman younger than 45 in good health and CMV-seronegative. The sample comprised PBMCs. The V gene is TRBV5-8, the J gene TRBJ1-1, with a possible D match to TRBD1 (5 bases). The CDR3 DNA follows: TGTGCCAGCAGCCTTTACAGGAGTAACACTGAAGCTTTCTTT. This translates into CASSLYRSNTEAFF.